This T cell receptor beta chain was sequenced during a study of T cell changes during pregnancy in multiple sclerosis. The data were produced by immunoSEQ multiplex PCR, yet TCRdb's version contains in-frame clones alone and is incomplete. This sample has fewer than 90,000 clones; over 85% occur once, and the top ten carry around 1.7%. Germline V gene sequence: CDR1 SGDLS, CDR2 YYNGEE. The CDR3 runs 14 residues. Trimming took 5 bases from V and 0 from J, leaving 8 bases between them. The sample consisted of peripheral blood, taken after pregnancy. This sequence joins TRBV9 and TRBJ2-2, with D possibly TRBD1 on 5 matching bases. The receptor comes from a female donor in good health, enrolled as a control in a pregnancy study. The CDR3: CASRYRPNTGELFF. Here the CDR3 DNA reads TGTGCCAGCAGGTACAGGCCGAACACCGGGGAGCTGTTTTTT.